Sequencing of this T cell receptor (beta chain) was carried out in a study of blood T cell repertoires in COVID-19. This CDR3 spans 15 amino acids. The V gene lost 6 bases and the J gene lost 2 bases, with 14 bases spanning the gap. CDR1 and CDR2 from the germline V gene are MDHEN and SYDVKM. TCRdb's copy holds only in-frame clones and misses some; the assay was immunoSEQ multiplex PCR. The table lists roughly 100,000 clones, roughly 71% of them singletons. This clone was counted between two and nine times. Sequenced material: peripheral blood. The chain recombines TRBV28 with TRBJ2-1; D is ambiguous. This TCR was sampled from an elderly woman with acute or convalescent COVID-19. The CDR3 nucleotides are TGTGCCAGCAGGGATCAGATGCGGACCTACAATGAGCAGTTCTTC. The encoded protein is CASRDQMRTYNEQFF.